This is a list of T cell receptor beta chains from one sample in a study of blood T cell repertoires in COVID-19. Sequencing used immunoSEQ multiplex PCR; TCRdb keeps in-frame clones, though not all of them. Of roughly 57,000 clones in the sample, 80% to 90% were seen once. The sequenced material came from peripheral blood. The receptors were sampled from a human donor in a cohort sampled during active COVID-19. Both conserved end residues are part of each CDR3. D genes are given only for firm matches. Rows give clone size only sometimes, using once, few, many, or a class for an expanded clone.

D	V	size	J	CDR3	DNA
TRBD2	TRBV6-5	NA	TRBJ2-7	CASSYRGAGAPHEQYF	TGTGCCAGCAGTTACAGAGGAGCGGGGGCCCCCCACGAGCAGTACTTC
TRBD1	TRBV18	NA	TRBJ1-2	CASSPRGQDLYGYTF	TGTGCCAGCTCACCACGAGGACAGGACCTTTATGGCTACACCTTC
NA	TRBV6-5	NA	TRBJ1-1	CATQTGPTEAFF	TGTGCCACCCAGACAGGCCCCACTGAAGCTTTCTTT
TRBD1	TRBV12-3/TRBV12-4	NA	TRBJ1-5	CASRDRGNQPQHF	TGTGCCAGCAGAGACAGGGGAAATCAGCCCCAGCATTTT
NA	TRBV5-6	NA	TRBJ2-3	CASSLVAATDTQYF	TGTGCCAGCAGCTTGGTTGCGGCGACAGATACGCAGTATTTT
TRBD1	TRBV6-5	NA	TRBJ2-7	CASLRTGGHEQYF	TGTGCCAGCTTAAGGACAGGGGGACACGAGCAGTACTTC
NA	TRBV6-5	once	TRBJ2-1	CASSGDRFYNEQFF	TGTGCCAGCAGCGGCGACAGGTTCTACAATGAGCAGTTCTTC
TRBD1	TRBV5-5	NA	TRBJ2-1	CASSQTGLHYNEQFF	TGTGCCAGCAGCCAGACAGGGTTACATTACAATGAGCAGTTCTTC
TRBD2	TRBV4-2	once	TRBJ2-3	CASSLAGGLRDTQYF	TGTGCCAGCAGTCTAGCGGGGGGGCTGAGGGATACGCAGTATTTT
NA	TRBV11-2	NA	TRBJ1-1	CASSLVLGQSTEAFF	TGTGCCAGCAGCTTAGTCTTAGGACAGAGCACTGAAGCTTTCTTT
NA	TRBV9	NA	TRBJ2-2	CASSVAGGGTGELFF	TGTGCCAGCAGCGTAGCTGGGGGCGGAACCGGGGAGCTGTTTTTT
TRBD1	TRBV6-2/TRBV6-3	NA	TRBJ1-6	CASSYSLIGQGNSPLHF	TGTGCCAGCAGTTACTCGCTCATTGGACAGGGGAATTCACCCCTCCACTTT
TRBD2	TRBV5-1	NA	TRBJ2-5	CASSTRERGYQETQYF	TGCGCCAGCAGCACGCGGGAGCGGGGTTATCAAGAGACCCAGTACTTC
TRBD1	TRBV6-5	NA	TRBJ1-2	CASSYGGTGNYGYTF	TGTGCCAGCAGTTACGGTGGGACAGGGAACTATGGCTACACCTTC
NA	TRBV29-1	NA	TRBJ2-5	CSVLPTGYQETQYF	TGCAGCGTGCTTCCCACAGGGTACCAAGAGACCCAGTACTTC
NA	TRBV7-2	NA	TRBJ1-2	CASSLAKVSLGYTF	TGTGCCAGCAGCTTAGCGAAGGTTAGCCTTGGCTACACCTTC
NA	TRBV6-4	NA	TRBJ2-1	CASSDSPNGEQFF	TGTGCCAGCAGTGACTCTCCTAACGGTGAGCAGTTCTTC
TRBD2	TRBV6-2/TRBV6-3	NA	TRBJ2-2	CASRPSGGAGELFF	TGTGCCAGCAGGCCTAGCGGGGGAGCCGGGGAGCTGTTTTTT
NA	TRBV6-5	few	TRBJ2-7	CASSSERRGAYEQYF	TGTGCCAGCAGTTCTGAACGGCGGGGAGCCTACGAGCAGTACTTC
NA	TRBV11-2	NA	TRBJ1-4	CASSLGGLGGNEKLFF	TGTGCCAGCAGCTTAGGAGGATTGGGGGGTAATGAAAAACTGTTTTTT
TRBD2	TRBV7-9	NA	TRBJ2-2	CASSFLSGYTGELFF	TGTGCCAGCAGCTTCCTTAGCGGGTACACCGGGGAGCTGTTTTTT
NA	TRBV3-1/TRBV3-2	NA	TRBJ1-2	CASSPDTYYGYTF	TGTGCCAGCAGCCCGGACACCTACTATGGCTACACCTTC
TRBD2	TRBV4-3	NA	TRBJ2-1	CASSQAPLGLAGIYEQFF	TGCGCCAGCAGCCAAGCCCCACTCGGACTAGCGGGGATCTATGAGCAGTTCTTC
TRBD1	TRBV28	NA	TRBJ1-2	CASSSSGTGGRGYTF	TGTGCCAGCAGTTCTTCCGGGACAGGGGGCCGGGGCTACACCTTC
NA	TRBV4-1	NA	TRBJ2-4	CASSPLWAHVIAKNIQYF	TGCGCCAGCAGCCCTCTATGGGCACACGTGATAGCCAAAAACATTCAGTACTTC
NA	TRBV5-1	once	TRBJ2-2	CASNEPGTNTGELFF	TGCGCCAGCAACGAACCGGGGACGAACACCGGGGAGCTGTTTTTT
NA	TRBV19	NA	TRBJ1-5	CASSLTEGSNQPQHF	TGTGCCAGTAGCCTGACAGAAGGGAGCAATCAGCCCCAGCATTTT
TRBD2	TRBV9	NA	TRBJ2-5	CASSASGGSSETQYF	TGTGCCAGCAGCGCCTCGGGGGGTTCCTCCGAGACCCAGTACTTC
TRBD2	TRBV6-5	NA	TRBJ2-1	CASSYSSSGYNEQFF	TGTGCCAGCAGTTACTCGTCTAGCGGGTACAATGAGCAGTTCTTC
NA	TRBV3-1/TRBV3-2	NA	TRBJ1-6	CASSQAYRDSPLHF	TGTGCCAGCAGCCAAGCCTACAGGGATTCACCCCTCCACTTT
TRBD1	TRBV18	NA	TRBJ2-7	CASSPRETGSYHEQYF	TGTGCCAGCTCACCTCGTGAGACAGGGAGCTACCACGAGCAGTACTTC
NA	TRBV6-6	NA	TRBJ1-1	CASLIGGGMNTEAFF	TGTGCCAGCCTTATCGGTGGGGGGATGAACACTGAAGCTTTCTTT
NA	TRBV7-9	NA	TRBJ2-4	CASSLAATRAAAKNIQYF	TGTGCCAGCAGCTTAGCAGCCACTAGGGCCGCGGCCAAAAACATTCAGTACTTC
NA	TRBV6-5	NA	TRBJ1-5	CASSYSTGNQPQHF	TGTGCCAGCAGTTACTCCACAGGGAATCAGCCCCAGCATTTT
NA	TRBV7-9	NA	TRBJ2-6	CASSFISGANVLTF	TGTGCCAGCAGCTTTATCTCTGGGGCCAACGTCCTGACTTTC
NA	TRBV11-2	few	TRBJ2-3	CASSRRGTAGDTQYF	TGTGCCAGCAGCCGTAGGGGGACCGCCGGAGATACGCAGTATTTT
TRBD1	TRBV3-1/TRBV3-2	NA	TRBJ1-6	CASSQGGTGGWSPLHF	TGTGCCAGCAGCCAAGGGGGGACAGGGGGTTGGTCACCCCTCCACTTT
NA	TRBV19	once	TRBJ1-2	CASSIGGGYGYTF	TGTGCCAGTAGTATAGGCGGGGGCTATGGCTACACCTTC
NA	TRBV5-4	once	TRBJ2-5	CASSFLTTIPGRGETQYF	TGTGCCAGCAGCTTTTTAACAACAATTCCAGGGAGGGGGGAGACCCAGTACTTC
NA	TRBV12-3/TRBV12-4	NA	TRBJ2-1	CASSGQQGSEQFF	TGTGCCAGCAGTGGTCAACAGGGTAGTGAGCAGTTCTTC
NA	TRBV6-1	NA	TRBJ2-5	CASSEINSQETQYF	TGTGCCAGCAGTGAAATTAACAGTCAAGAGACCCAGTACTTC